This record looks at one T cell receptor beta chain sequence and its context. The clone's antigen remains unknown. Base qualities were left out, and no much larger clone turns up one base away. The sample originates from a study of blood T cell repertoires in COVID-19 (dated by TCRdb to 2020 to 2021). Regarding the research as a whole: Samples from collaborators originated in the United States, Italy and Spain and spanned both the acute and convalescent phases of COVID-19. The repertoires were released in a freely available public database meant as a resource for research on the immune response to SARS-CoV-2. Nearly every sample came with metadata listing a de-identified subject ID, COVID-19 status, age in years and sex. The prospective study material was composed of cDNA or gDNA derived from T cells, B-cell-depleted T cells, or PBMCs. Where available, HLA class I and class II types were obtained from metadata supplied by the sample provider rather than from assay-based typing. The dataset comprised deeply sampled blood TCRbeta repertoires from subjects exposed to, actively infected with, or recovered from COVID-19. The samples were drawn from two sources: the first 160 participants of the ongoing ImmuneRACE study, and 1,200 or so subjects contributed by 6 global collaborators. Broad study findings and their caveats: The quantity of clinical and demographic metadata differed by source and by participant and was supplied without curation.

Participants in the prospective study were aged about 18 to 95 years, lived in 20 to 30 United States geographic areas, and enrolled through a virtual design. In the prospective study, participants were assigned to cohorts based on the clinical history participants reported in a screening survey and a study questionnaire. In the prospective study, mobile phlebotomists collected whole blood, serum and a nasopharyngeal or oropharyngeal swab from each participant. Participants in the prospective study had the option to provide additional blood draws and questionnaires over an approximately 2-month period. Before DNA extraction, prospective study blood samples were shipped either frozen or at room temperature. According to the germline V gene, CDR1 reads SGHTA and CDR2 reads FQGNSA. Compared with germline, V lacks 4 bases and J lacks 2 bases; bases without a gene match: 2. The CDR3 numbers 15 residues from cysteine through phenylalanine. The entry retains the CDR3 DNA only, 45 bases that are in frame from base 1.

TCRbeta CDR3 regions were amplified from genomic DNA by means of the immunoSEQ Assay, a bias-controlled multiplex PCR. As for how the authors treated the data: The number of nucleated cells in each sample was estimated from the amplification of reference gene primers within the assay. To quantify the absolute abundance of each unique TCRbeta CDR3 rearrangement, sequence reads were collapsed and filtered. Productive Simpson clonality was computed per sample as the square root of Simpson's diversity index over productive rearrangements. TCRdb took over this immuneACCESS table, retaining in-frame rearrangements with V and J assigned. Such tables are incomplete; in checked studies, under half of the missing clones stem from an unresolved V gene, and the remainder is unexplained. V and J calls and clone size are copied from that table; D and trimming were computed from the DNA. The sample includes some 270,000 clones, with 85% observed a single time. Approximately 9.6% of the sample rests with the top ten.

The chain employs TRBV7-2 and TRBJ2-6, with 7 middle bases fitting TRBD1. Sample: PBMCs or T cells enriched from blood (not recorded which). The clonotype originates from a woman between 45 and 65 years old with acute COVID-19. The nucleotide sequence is TGTGCCAGCAGCTCGACAGGGACTGGGGCCAACGTCCTGACTTTC. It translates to CASSSTGTGANVLTF.